This T cell receptor beta chain was sequenced in a study of blood T cell repertoires in COVID-19. Generated by immunoSEQ multiplex PCR, the TCRdb table keeps only in-frame clones and is missing some. The data show about 250,000 clones, nearly 90% seen once. The sample consisted of peripheral blood. The sequence was collected from a woman aged 55-70 years with COVID-19, enrolled during active disease.

CDR3 sequence reads: CASRSGAGANVLTF. CDR3 DNA sequence: TGTGCCAGTAGATCAGGGGCTGGGGCCAACGTCCTGACTTTC. The V call is TRBV19, the J call TRBJ2-6, with a weak D call TRBD1 (6 bases). The V and J ends lost 6 bases and 2 bases respectively, with 8 bases between them. CDR1 is LNHDA, CDR2 SQIVND, per germline (reference sequence). The CDR3 spans 14 residues.